What follows is one T cell receptor (beta chain) and its context. Its antigen is undetermined. Clones were sequenced by immunoSEQ multiplex PCR, and TCRdb holds only the in-frame ones, with some missing. The table has 40,000 to 65,000 clones, roughly 84% seen once. These data belong to a study of T cell responses to AZD1222 COVID-19 vaccine. Findings and limits, study-wide: White British donors predominated, females outnumbered males, and clonal diversity was possibly underestimated. Elevations in Spike-specific TCR breadth and depth followed administration of two AZD1222 doses.

This TCR derives from an adult in good health. This specimen consisted of peripheral blood, obtained on day 0 of AZD1222 vaccination.

In DNA form, the CDR3 reads TGTGCCAGCAGCGACAGCCCGGGGGAGACCCAGTACTTC. The encoded protein is CASSDSPGETQYF. The V gene is TRBV6-5, the J gene TRBJ2-5; the D gene could be TRBD1 or TRBD2 (5 bases each). V gave up 6 bases and J gave up 5 bases, with 13 bases separating them. The CDR3 has 13 amino acids. From germline, CDR1 is MNHEY and CDR2 SVGAGI.